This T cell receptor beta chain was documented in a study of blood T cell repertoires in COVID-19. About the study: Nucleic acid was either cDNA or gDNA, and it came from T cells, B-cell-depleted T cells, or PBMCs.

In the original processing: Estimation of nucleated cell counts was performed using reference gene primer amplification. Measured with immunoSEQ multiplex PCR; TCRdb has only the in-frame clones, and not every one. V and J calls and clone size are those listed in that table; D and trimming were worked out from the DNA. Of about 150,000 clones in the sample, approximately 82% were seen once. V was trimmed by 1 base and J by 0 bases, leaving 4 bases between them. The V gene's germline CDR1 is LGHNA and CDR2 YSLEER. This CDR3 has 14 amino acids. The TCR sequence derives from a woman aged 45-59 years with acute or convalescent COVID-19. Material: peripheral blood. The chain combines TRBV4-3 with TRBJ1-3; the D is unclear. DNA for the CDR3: TGCGCCAGCAGCCAAGGTTACTCTGGAAACACCATATATTTT. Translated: CASSQGYSGNTIYF.